The entry that follows covers one T cell receptor (beta chain) sequence. The antigen is undetermined. The data stem from a study of cytomegalovirus exposure and HLA in healthy donors. At the level of the study: An earlier analysis identified 110 million or so unique TCR beta sequences in about 179 million T cells. Study-level findings and limits: The investigators catalogued 150 or so TCR beta chains as cytomegalovirus-associated. Generally TCR sequences proved uncommon, though certain public TCRs appeared in numerous donors. Later findings reportedly placed an Asian-associated ancestry cluster below the approximately 650-donor mean for N-insertions.

Germline-derived CDR1 and CDR2 are ENHRY and SYGVKD. The V end was cut by 4 bases, the J end by 1 base, with 11 bases between. There are 15 residues in the CDR3. A multiplex PCR was run with 60 Vbeta primers and 13 Jbeta primers. Generated by immunoSEQ multiplex PCR, the TCRdb table keeps only in-frame clones and is missing some. The sample has over 100,000 clones, around nine tenths seen once; the top ten hold 4.5% to 6.5%. The source material was PBMCs. This sequence joins TRBV10-3 and TRBJ2-1, with a weak D call TRBD1 (6 bases). The receptor was isolated from a woman under 40 in good health and CMV-seronegative. The CDR3 sequence is CAISVGQGSYNEQFF. DNA for the CDR3: TGTGCCATCAGTGTAGGGCAGGGGTCCTACAATGAGCAGTTCTTC.